The entry below describes one T cell receptor beta chain. The CDR3 totals 17 residues. These data come from a study of blood T cell repertoires in COVID-19. This table comes from immunoSEQ multiplex PCR, and its TCRdb copy is limited to in-frame clones, with some not included. Found here are 400,000 to 550,000 clones, roughly 90% of them singletons; the top ten hold 4% to 5.5%. This TCR was sampled from a woman aged 25 to 39 with acute or convalescent COVID-19. The J gene is TRBJ2-2, the V gene TRBV21-1; no DNA check was done on the table's D call, TRBD2. TRBV21-1 is a documented pseudogene. The sequenced sample was peripheral blood. CDR3 nucleotides: TGTGCCAGCATTCGGGACTCGGGGGGTATGAACACCGGGGAGCTGTTTTTT. It yields the protein CASIRDSGGMNTGELFF.